Below, 8 T cell receptor beta chains from the same sample are listed, as sequenced in a study of blood T cell repertoires in COVID-19. Data came from immunoSEQ multiplex PCR; TCRdb stores just in-frame clones and leaves some out. The sample has some 66,000 clones, over 80% seen once. Sequencing was done on a sample of peripheral blood. The receptors come from a human donor in a cohort sampled during active COVID-19.

The rearrangement links TRBV5-1 to TRBJ1-2, with a possible D match to TRBD1 (5 bases). Germline lookup yields CDR1 SGHRS and CDR2 YFSETQ. This CDR3 spans 14 amino acids. Trimming left V 0 bases short and J 6 bases short, with 12 bases between. The CDR3 is CASSLASGVDGYTF. Here the CDR3 DNA reads TGCGCCAGCAGCTTGGCCTCGGGGGTCGATGGCTACACCTTC.

The V gene is TRBV19, the J gene TRBJ2-3; maybe TRBD2 (5 bases). V shed 2 bases and J shed 2 bases, with 8 bases lying between them. Per the germline V gene, CDR1 is LNHDA and CDR2 is SQIVND (reference sequence). CDR3 size: 14 residues. CDR3 nucleotides: TGTGCCAGTAGTATAAGCGGACCCACAGATACGCAGTATTTT. This translates into CASSISGPTDTQYF.

This rearrangement joins TRBV28 to TRBJ2-6; TRBD2 agrees at 10 bases. Germline trimming cut 3 bases from V and 0 bases from J; bases unmatched to any gene: 5. Germline lookup yields CDR1 MDHEN and CDR2 SYDVKM. CDR3 size: 18 residues. CDR3 sequence reads: CASSFLAGDLSGANVLTF. The CDR3 nucleotides read TGTGCCAGCAGTTTCCTAGCGGGGGACCTCTCTGGGGCCAACGTCCTGACTTTC.

This clone was observed a handful of times. The CDR3 DNA is TGTGCCAGCAGTTTATACAGGGGGAACAATCAGCCCCAGCATTTT. This encodes CASSLYRGNNQPQHF. This chain links TRBV27 with TRBJ1-5, with 8 bases matching TRBD1. Germline V gives CDR1 MNHEY, CDR2 SMNVEV (reference sequence). J lost 3 bases, V lost 1 base, and 2 bases had no gene match. The CDR3 has 15 residues.

The chain links TRBV6-6 to TRBJ2-7; TRBD1 matches at 7 bases. The V gene's germline CDR1 is MNHNY and CDR2 SVGAGI (reference sequence). The V gene end was trimmed by 6 bases and the J gene end by 0 bases; junction bases not matched to a gene: 8. The CDR3 is 15 amino acids. CDR3 residues: CASRTRGQHSYEQYF. In DNA form, the CDR3 reads TGTGCCAGCAGAACGAGGGGACAGCACTCCTACGAGCAGTACTTC.

The rearrangement joins TRBV6-2 or TRBV6-3 to TRBJ1-1; 9 bases map to TRBD1. Looked up from germline, CDR1 is MNHEY and CDR2 is SVGEGT. Losses at the gene ends were 6 bases for V and 11 bases for J; bases not matched to a gene: 13. The CDR3 is made up of 14 amino acids. The CDR3, as DNA: TGTGCCAGCAGCGTCGGGGACAGGGACACGGTGGCTTTCTTT. Translated, it gives CASSVGDRDTVAFF.

This clone was detected once. The V call is TRBV3-1 (or the pseudogene TRBV3-2), the J call TRBJ2-6, with D possibly matching TRBD1 (8 bases). The CDR3 consists of 22 residues. CDR1 is LGHDT, CDR2 YNNKEL, per germline (reference sequence). The V end lost 1 base, the J end lost 1 base, and 26 bases lay between the germline ends. The CDR3 here is CASSQVRTGRGRTVSGANVLTF. The CDR3 DNA follows: TGTGCCAGCAGCCAAGTCCGGACAGGGCGGGGGAGAACAGTATCTGGGGCCAACGTCCTGACTTTC.

This chain joins TRBV3-1 (or the pseudogene TRBV3-2) and TRBJ2-7, with a possible D match to TRBD2 (6 bases). There are 17 residues in the CDR3. Germline V gene data show CDR1 as LGHDT and CDR2 as YNNKEL (reference sequence). Trimming pared 0 bases from V and 6 bases from J, leaving 21 bases between. The CDR3 region has the DNA TGTGCCAGCAGCCAAGATAGGAGGGATGGTGAGCATGTCGAGCAGTACTTC. Amino acid sequence: CASSQDRRDGEHVEQYF.